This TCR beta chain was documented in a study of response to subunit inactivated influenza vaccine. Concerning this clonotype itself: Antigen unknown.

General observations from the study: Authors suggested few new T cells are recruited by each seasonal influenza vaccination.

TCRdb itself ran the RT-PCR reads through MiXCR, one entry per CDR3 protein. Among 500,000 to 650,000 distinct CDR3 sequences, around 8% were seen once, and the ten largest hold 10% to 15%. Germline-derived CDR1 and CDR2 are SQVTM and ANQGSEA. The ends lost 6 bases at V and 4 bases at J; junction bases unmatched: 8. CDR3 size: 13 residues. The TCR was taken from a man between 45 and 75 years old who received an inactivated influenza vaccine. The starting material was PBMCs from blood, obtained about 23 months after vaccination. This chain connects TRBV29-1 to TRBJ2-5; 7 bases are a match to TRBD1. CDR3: CSVADRDVETQYF. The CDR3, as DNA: TGCAGCGTCGCAGACAGGGATGTAGAGACCCAGTACTTC. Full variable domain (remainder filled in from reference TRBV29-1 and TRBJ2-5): SAVISQKPSRDICQRGTSLTIQCQVDSQVTMMFWYRQQPGQSLTLIATANQGSEATYESGFVIDKFPISRPNLTFSTLTVSNMSPEDSSIYLCSVADRDVETQYFGPGTRLLVL.